What follows are 12 T cell receptor beta chains derived from one specimen sequenced in a study of CD8 T cells in ankylosing spondylitis. Study-level findings and limits: A motif of fewer than ten highly homologous TCR beta variants was seen as apparently characteristic of ankylosing spondylitis blood.

MiXCR, run by TCRdb on the 5' RACE reads, gives a single entry per CDR3 protein. The data show about 700,000 distinct CDR3 sequences, around 19% seen once. No antigens are known for them. Sequenced sample: blood, either unsorted or a sorted T cell fraction (not recorded which). Source of these receptors: a male donor with ankylosing spondylitis.

The V and J genes are TRBV5-1 and TRBJ2-2; 7 nucleotides line up with TRBD2. The V and J ends lost 4 bases and 3 bases, in that order; junction bases with no gene match: 9. CDR1 and CDR2 from the germline V gene are SGHRS and YFSETQ. The CDR3 has 16 amino acids. CDR3 nucleotide sequence: TGCGCCAGCAGCCCCGGACTAGTACTTTACACCGGGGAGCTGTTTTTT. Translated, it gives CASSPGLVLYTGELFF.

This clonotype has only a few counts. V and J are TRBV7-2 and TRBJ2-7; 11 bases map to TRBD1. The CDR3 is 14 residues long. V was pared by 7 bases and J by 3 bases, with 5 bases of the junction left unmatched. In germline, CDR1 is SGHTA, CDR2 FQGNSA. The CDR3 reads CASTWTGGNYEQYF. The CDR3 DNA follows: TGTGCCAGCACCTGGACAGGGGGCAACTACGAGCAGTACTTC.

This chain joins TRBV29-1 and TRBJ1-2; D not resolved. Deletions cut 6 bases from V and 4 bases from J, with 12 bases between. The CDR3 contains 12 residues. Germline loops: CDR1 SQVTM, CDR2 ANQGSEA. The CDR3 sequence: CSVDSSFYGYTF. DNA of the CDR3: TGCAGCGTCGATAGTTCTTTCTATGGCTACACCTTC. Full variable domain (rest looked up from reference TRBV29-1 and TRBJ1-2): SAVISQKPSRDICQRGTSLTIQCQVDSQVTMMFWYRQQPGQSLTLIATANQGSEATYESGFVIDKFPISRPNLTFSTLTVSNMSPEDSSIYLCSVDSSFYGYTFGSGTRLTVV.

This clonotype came up a few times. The chain combines TRBV2 with TRBJ2-2; D remains unclear. The CDR3 is made up of 13 amino acids. Germline V gene sequence: CDR1 SNHLY, CDR2 FYNNEI. V was trimmed by 6 bases and J by 1 base, leaving 6 bases between them. The CDR3 DNA reads as TGTGCCAGCAGATACAGGAACACCGGGGAGCTGTTTTTT. This codes for CASRYRNTGELFF.

The chain recombines TRBV9 with TRBJ2-1; maybe TRBD2 (5 bases). Germline-derived CDR1 and CDR2 are SGDLS and YYNGEE. V lost 3 bases, J lost 4 bases, and 14 bases lay in between. The length of the CDR3 is 15 residues. CDR3 region: CASSALGLEYNEQFF. For the CDR3, the DNA is TGTGCCAGCAGCGCCTTAGGACTGGAATACAATGAGCAGTTCTTC. The variable domain in full, completed from reference TRBV9 and TRBJ2-1, reads DSGVTQTPKHLITATGQRVTLRCSPRSGDLSVYWYQQSLDQGLQFLIQYYNGEERAKGNILERFSAQQFPDLHSELNLSSLELGDSALYFCASSALGLEYNEQFFGPGTRLTVL.

V is TRBV7-3 and J is TRBJ1-2; 8 bases fit TRBD1. CDR1 is SGHTA and CDR2 is FQGTGA in the germline V gene. Trimming cost V 2 bases and J 2 bases; bases outside gene matches: 4. This CDR3 region has 15 residues. The CDR3: CASSLQGAGNYGYTF. The CDR3 bases are TGTGCCAGCAGCTTACAGGGGGCTGGGAACTATGGCTACACCTTC.

This clonotype was detected only a few times. J is TRBJ2-3 and V is TRBV14; D uncertain. Germline assignment: CDR1 SGHDN and CDR2 FVKESK. There are 16 residues in the CDR3. The V gene lost 0 bases and the J gene lost 6 bases, with 16 bases spanning the gap. The CDR3 loop reads CASSQDLGTPPDTQYF. CDR3 in DNA: TGTGCCAGCAGCCAAGATCTCGGTACTCCCCCGGATACGCAGTATTTT.

In its sample, this clonotype was seen a few times. The V gene is TRBV7-9, the J gene TRBJ2-1; no definite D call. CDR3 length: 15 residues. The V gene's germline CDR1 is SEHNR and CDR2 FQNEAQ (reference sequence). The V and J ends lost 5 bases and 5 bases respectively, with 16 bases between them. CDR3 sequence (DNA): TGTGCCAGCAGCGATGGTTTTTTTGTGAACAATGAGCAGTTCTTC. Amino acids: CASSDGFFVNNEQFF.

V is TRBV7-2 and J is TRBJ2-5, with D maybe TRBD2 (6 bases). Germline CDR1 reads SGHTA; CDR2 reads FQGNSA. The CDR3 is 15 amino acids. With 0 bases removed from V and 5 bases from J, the gap between germline ends came to 13 bases. The CDR3 loop is CASSLAGLVGETQYF. The DNA for the CDR3 is TGTGCCAGCAGCTTAGCGGGACTCGTCGGGGAGACCCAGTACTTC.

This clonotype was picked up a small number of times. The chain couples TRBV4-1 to TRBJ1-4; D ambiguous. The CDR3 has 16 amino acids. CDR1 is MGHRA and CDR2 is YSYEKL in the germline V gene. V lost 2 bases to trimming and J lost 0 bases, with 10 bases between them. The CDR3 is CASSQTLTATNEKLFF. The DNA of the CDR3 is TGCGCCAGCAGCCAAACTTTGACCGCAACTAATGAAAAACTGTTTTTT.

Here the CDR3 DNA reads TGTGCCAGTAGTCCCGGGACATTATTTCAGCCCCAGCATTTT. It encodes CASSPGTLFQPQHF. The chain joins TRBV19 to TRBJ1-5; D is perhaps TRBD1 (6 bases). V lost 5 bases to trimming and J lost 6 bases, with 14 bases between them. This CDR3 is built from 14 residues. The V gene's germline CDR1 is LNHDA and CDR2 SQIVND (reference sequence).

This clonotype appeared a few times. The J gene is TRBJ1-2, the V gene TRBV20-1, with D unclear. The ends were cut back, 5 bases at V and 5 bases at J, with 6 bases in the middle. The CDR3 runs 10 residues. The germline gives CDR1 DFQATT, CDR2 SNEGSKA (reference sequence). In DNA form, the CDR3 reads TGCAGTGCTCCCATATATGGCTACACCTTC. Its translation is CSAPIYGYTF.